The 21 T cell receptor beta chains presented below share a single source sample, sequenced in a study of blood T cells in healthy people across ages (dated by TCRdb to 2014 to 2015). Libraries were constructed by 5' RACE. The instrument given in TCRdb is Illumina HiSeq 2500. The second PCR ran for roughly 6 to 11 cycles and used a J-beta primer mix along with a sample-barcoded 5' primer. TCRdb reanalyzed the raw reads on its own, using fastp at Q25 for trimming and MiXCR for clone calling, and kept in-frame beta chains. Records with the same CDR3 protein are collapsed into one entry carrying the most frequent genes and DNA. For this sample the table gives about 1,500,000 distinct CDR3 sequences, of which about 30% were detected only once. Jointly, the top ten make up 7.7% of the sample. What was sequenced was blood. These receptors were obtained from a young woman in good health.

The J gene is TRBJ1-2, the V gene TRBV28; D possibly corresponds to TRBD1 (6 bases). This CDR3 is 13 amino acids long. V gave up 9 bases and J gave up 3 bases, with 14 bases separating them. Looked up from germline, CDR1 is MDHEN and CDR2 is SYDVKM. CDR3 region: CASKTGKHYGYTF. The DNA of the CDR3 is TGTGCCAGTAAAACAGGGAAACACTATGGCTACACCTTC.

The rearrangement links TRBV15 to TRBJ1-1; tentatively, D is TRBD1 (6 bases). Trimming left V 4 bases short and J 3 bases short, with 24 bases between. Germline CDR1 LNHNV, CDR2 YYDKDF (reference sequence). The CDR3 runs 18 residues. The CDR3 bases are TGTGCCACCAGCACCGGGCCGCAGGGGCGGGGGGGCGACACTGAAGCTTTCTTT. Amino acid sequence: CATSTGPQGRGGDTEAFF.

CDR3 sequence reads: CASSPILARVLIQETQYF. The CDR3 DNA is TGTGCCAGCAGCCCAATCCTAGCGCGCGTACTGATCCAAGAGACCCAGTACTTC. This chain uses TRBV7-2 with TRBJ2-5; maybe TRBD2 (6 bases). V was trimmed by 5 bases and J by 1 base, leaving 23 bases between them. The CDR3 consists of 18 residues. Germline CDR1 SGHTA, CDR2 FQGNSA. The full variable domain, its missing parts supplied by reference TRBV7-2 and TRBJ2-5, is GAGVSQSPSNKVTEKGKDVELRCDPISGHTALYWYRQSLGQGLEFLIYFQGNSAPDKSGLPSDRFSAERTGGSVSTLTIQRTQQEDSAVYLCASSPILARVLIQETQYFGPGTRLLVL.

In this sample, this clonotype turned up a few times. CDR3 residues: CASSTWDFTDTQYF. The CDR3 bases are TGCGCCAGCAGCACCTGGGACTTCACAGATACGCAGTATTTT. This chain uses TRBV5-1 with TRBJ2-3; D might be TRBD2 (6 bases). The CDR3 covers 14 residues. Germline V gene sequence: CDR1 SGHRS, CDR2 YFSETQ. Trimming removed 4 bases at V and 2 bases at J, with 11 bases between.

This clonotype was counted many times. The chain recombines TRBV24-1 with TRBJ2-3; 13 bases align to TRBD2. Germline CDR1 and CDR2: KGHDR and SFDVKD. The CDR3 is 16 amino acids. After removal of 4 bases from V and 6 bases from J, the junction contained 6 bases not matched to a gene. The CDR3 reads CATSDPGTSGKDTQYF. The CDR3 DNA reads TGTGCCACCAGTGACCCCGGGACTAGCGGGAAGGATACGCAGTATTTT.

The J gene is TRBJ1-2, the V gene TRBV25-1; tentative D call: TRBD1 (5 bases). This CDR3 contains 14 residues. Germline CDR1 is MGHDK and CDR2 is SYGVNS. V lost 10 bases and J 4 bases, leaving 19 bases between the germline ends. The DNA of the CDR3 is TGTGCCATCAGCGAAGGGCAGGGCGTCTATGGCTACACCTTC. It encodes CAISEGQGVYGYTF.

The V call is TRBV6-5, the J call TRBJ1-4; TRBD1 might be the D (6 bases). Trimming stripped 2 bases from V and 7 bases from J, with 14 bases between. Germline-derived CDR1 and CDR2 are MNHEY and SVGAGI. The CDR3 runs 15 residues. The CDR3 DNA reads TGTGCCAGCAGTTACGGGGCTACAGGGCTTGAAAAACTGTTTTTT. Translation gives CASSYGATGLEKLFF.

The CDR3 protein is CASQEPVEGPQHF. Written as DNA, the CDR3 is TGTGCCAGTCAGGAACCCGTAGAGGGGCCCCAGCATTTT. J is TRBJ1-5 and V is TRBV10-3; the D is unclear. This CDR3 is 13 amino acids long. The germline V and J ends were trimmed by 10 bases and 9 bases, with 19 bases remaining between them. Germline V gene lookup returns CDR1 ENHRY and CDR2 SYGVKD.

The gene calls are TRBV20-1 and TRBJ1-2, with D perhaps TRBD1 (5 bases). Trimming left V 0 bases short and J 0 bases short, with 11 bases between. The CDR3 totals 15 residues. Germline CDR1 reads DFQATT; CDR2 reads SNEGSKA (reference sequence). CDR3 in DNA: TGCAGTGCTAGAGATAGCAGGGATTCTAACTATGGCTACACCTTC. Its translation is CSARDSRDSNYGYTF.

At least ten counts were recorded for this clonotype. The chain uses TRBV20-1 and TRBJ2-1; 9 bases map to TRBD2. CDR3 length: 14 residues. J gave up 7 bases and V 5 bases, and 9 bases lay outside the gene matches. CDR1 is DFQATT and CDR2 is SNEGSKA in the germline V gene (reference sequence). The CDR3 protein is CSAEGLAAANEQFF. In DNA form, the CDR3 reads TGCAGTGCTGAGGGACTAGCAGCGGCTAATGAGCAGTTCTTC.

The V call is TRBV14, the J call TRBJ2-1, with TRBD2 identical over 11 bases. CDR3 size: 16 residues. Germline CDR1 SGHDN, CDR2 FVKESK. V trimming: 1 base; J trimming: 7 bases; junction bases outside the gene matches: 6. The CDR3 nucleotides are TGTGCCAGCAGCCAAGCGTTAGCGGGGGGGCGGAATGAGCAGTTCTTC. It encodes CASSQALAGGRNEQFF.

The chain joins TRBV7-9 to TRBJ2-2, with 9 bases identical to TRBD1. The length of the CDR3 is 17 residues. Trimming took 4 bases from V and 6 from J; bases not matched to a gene: 12. Germline CDR1 and CDR2: SEHNR and FQNEAQ (reference sequence). This CDR3 is CASSSQAFRDRAGELFF. CDR3 in DNA: TGTGCCAGCAGCTCCCAAGCCTTCCGGGACAGGGCCGGGGAGCTGTTTTTT.

There are a few counts of this clonotype. Only one base separates this from a far larger clonotype, so it likely reflects a read error. The CDR3 protein is CASSLRSYEQFF. CDR3 nucleotide sequence: TGTGCCAGCAGCTTAAGGTCCTACGAGCAGTTCTTC. The chain is built from TRBV7-6 and TRBJ2-1; D not certain. The ends were cut back, 2 bases at V and 10 bases at J, with 9 bases in the middle. This CDR3 is built from 12 residues. Germline loops: CDR1 SGHVS, CDR2 FNYEAQ.

This sequence joins TRBV10-3 and TRBJ2-7; the D call may be TRBD1 or TRBD2 (5 bases each). The CDR3 consists of 15 residues. Germline V CDR1 and CDR2: ENHRY, SYGVKD. V was shortened by 11 bases and J by 2 bases, with 22 bases between the two germline ends. CDR3 nucleotides: TGTGCCTCGGGACGGGATGGCTTTCCGACCTACGAGCAGTACTTC. Translation gives CASGRDGFPTYEQYF.

This clonotype was detected only a few times. The chain couples TRBV4-1 to TRBJ2-1; 9 bases match TRBD2. The V and J ends lost 1 base and 4 bases, in that order; junction bases with no gene match: 14. Germline loops: CDR1 MGHRA, CDR2 YSYEKL. The CDR3 consists of 19 residues. CDR3 loop: CASSQARMGGGAPYNEQFF. The CDR3 bases are TGCGCCAGCAGCCAAGCTAGGATGGGCGGGGGGGCTCCATACAATGAGCAGTTCTTC.

This clonotype occurred a few times. This chain links TRBV24-1 with TRBJ2-3, with D hard to call. The V gene's germline CDR1 is KGHDR and CDR2 SFDVKD. Trimming removed 4 bases at V and 3 bases at J, with 19 bases between. The CDR3 sequence is 17 residues long. The CDR3 nucleotides are TGTGCCACCAGTGACCGCCCTTCCAATCGGCGAACAGATACGCAGTATTTT. Encoded protein: CATSDRPSNRRTDTQYF.

The chain links TRBV7-6 to TRBJ1-1; D uncertain. V dropped 0 bases and J dropped 3 bases, with 8 bases sitting between them. The CDR3 contains 14 residues. Per germline, CDR1 SGHVS and CDR2 FNYEAQ. The CDR3 DNA reads TGTGCCAGCAGCTTAGCTGGCCAGTACACTGAAGCTTTCTTT. Amino acid sequence: CASSLAGQYTEAFF.

There are a few counts of this clonotype. The gene calls are TRBV19 and TRBJ2-2; D is perhaps TRBD2 (6 bases). The V and J ends lost 6 bases and 2 bases respectively, with 10 bases between them. CDR3 length: 14 residues. The germline gives CDR1 LNHDA, CDR2 SQIVND (reference sequence). The CDR3 spells CASRWRGNTGELFF. Written as DNA, the CDR3 is TGTGCCAGTAGGTGGCGGGGAAACACCGGGGAGCTGTTTTTT. The full variable domain, with the rest looked up from reference TRBV19 and TRBJ2-2, is DGGITQSPKYLFRKEGQNVTLSCEQNLNHDAMYWYRQDPGQGLRLIYYSQIVNDFQKGDIAEGYSVSREKKESFPLTVTSAQKNPTAFYLCASRWRGNTGELFFGEGSRLTVL.

This clonotype has a handful of counts. The J gene is TRBJ2-1, the V gene TRBV12-3 or TRBV12-4; 10 bases match TRBD2. The CDR3 is 13 residues long. Germline trimming cut 10 bases from V and 13 bases from J; bases unmatched to any gene: 13. The CDR3 protein is CATTTSGRETQFF. The CDR3 DNA is TGTGCCACCACGACTAGCGGGCGAGAGACCCAGTTCTTC.

V is TRBV5-6 and J is TRBJ2-1; D uncertain. Trimming took off 5 bases at V and 4 bases at J, with 13 bases between the two ends. This CDR3 region has 14 residues. CDR1 and CDR2 (germline): SGHDT, YYEEEE. The CDR3 DNA is TGTGCCAGCAGTCCCGTCCAGCCGTACAATGAGCAGTTCTTC. This translates into CASSPVQPYNEQFF.

The chain combines TRBV28 with TRBJ2-7; no reliable D call. The CDR3 spans 13 residues. V lost 3 bases and J 4 bases, leaving 10 bases between the germline ends. Per germline, CDR1 MDHEN and CDR2 SYDVKM. This chain's CDR3 is CASSFLQLYEQYF. DNA of the CDR3: TGTGCCAGCAGTTTTTTACAGCTGTACGAGCAGTACTTC.